The 26 T cell receptor beta chains below come from one sample, sequenced in a study of T cells in localized non-small cell lung cancer (dated by TCRdb to the early 2020s). The protocol used for the library was the immunoSEQ multiplex PCR assay. Imported from immuneACCESS, the table was reduced by TCRdb to in-frame sequences with V and J called. These copies leave out some clones; in studies compared against another copy, an unresolved V gene accounts for under half, and the cause of the remainder is not known. This sample comprises about 23,000 clones, approximately 88% of them detected only once. The ten largest clones represent around 9.9% of the sample. The material sequenced was peripheral blood mononuclear cells, taken before any cancer treatment. These receptors all stem from a woman aged 35 to 70 with stage III lung adenocarcinoma.

J is TRBJ1-3 and V is TRBV5-6; no reliable D call. The length of the CDR3 is 15 residues. Deletions cut 3 bases from V and 0 bases from J, with 10 bases between. Germline V CDR1 and CDR2: SGHDT, YYEEEE. The CDR3 DNA reads as TGTGCCAGCAGCTCCGGACGGGTCTCTGGAAACACCATATATTTT. Residues: CASSSGRVSGNTIYF.

The chain employs TRBV27 and TRBJ2-7; 10 nucleotides align to TRBD1. Germline-derived CDR1 and CDR2 are MNHEY and SMNVEV (reference sequence). V shed 9 bases and J 6 bases; nucleotides not matched to a gene: 5. The CDR3 has 12 amino acids. The CDR3 DNA follows: TGTGCCAGTCGGGACAGGGGTTCCGAGCAGTACTTC. It is translated as CASRDRGSEQYF.

This clone was counted between two and nine times. The V and J genes are TRBV6-6 and TRBJ1-6, with a weak D call TRBD1 (5 bases). The V gene lost 0 bases and the J gene lost 11 bases, with 8 bases spanning the gap. This CDR3 region has 13 residues. Germline loops: CDR1 MNHNY, CDR2 SVGAGI (reference sequence). The CDR3, as DNA: TGTGCCAGCAGTTACTCCCCAGGGCCACCCCTCCACTTT. Translated, it gives CASSYSPGPPLHF.

J is TRBJ1-5 and V is TRBV19, with 9 bases fitting TRBD1. Germline-derived CDR1 and CDR2 are LNHDA and SQIVND (reference sequence). The CDR3 spans 13 residues. The ends lost 8 bases at V and 4 bases at J; junction bases unmatched: 3. The CDR3, as DNA: TGTGCCAGTCGGGACAGGGAGAATCAGCCCCAGCATTTT. Its protein is CASRDRENQPQHF.

In this sample, this clone turned up once. Other DNA sequences in this specimen translate into the identical CDR3. J is TRBJ2-7 and V is TRBV4-2, with D perhaps being TRBD1 or TRBD2 (5 bases each). V was pared by 4 bases and J by 2 bases, with 15 bases between. CDR3 size: 15 residues. Germline CDR1 LGHNA, CDR2 YNFKEQ. The CDR3 sequence: CASSRERDGAYEQYF. As DNA, the CDR3 is TGTGCCAGCAGCCGAGAGAGGGACGGAGCCTACGAGCAGTACTTC.

This sequence joins TRBV7-2 and TRBJ1-5; D not resolved. The V end was cut by 3 bases, the J end by 5 bases, with 5 bases between. CDR1 is SGHTA and CDR2 is FQGNSA in the germline V gene. This CDR3 comprises 12 residues. The CDR3 DNA reads TGTGCCAGCAGCTTCGGGGATCAGCCCCAGCATTTT. It yields the protein CASSFGDQPQHF.

This chain links TRBV5-1 with TRBJ2-5; tentatively, D is TRBD1 (6 bases). CDR1 is SGHRS, CDR2 YFSETQ, per germline. The CDR3 runs 12 residues. Trimming shortened V by 5 bases and J by 3 bases, and 8 bases separated the two germline ends. The CDR3 spells CASRPGEETQYF. The CDR3 DNA follows: TGCGCCAGCAGGCCAGGGGAAGAGACCCAGTACTTC. The full variable domain, in which reference TRBV5-1 and TRBJ2-5 provide the parts outside the CDR3, is KAGVTQTPRYLIKTRGQQVTLSCSPISGHRSVSWYQQTPGQGLQFLFEYFSETQRNKGNFPGRFSGRQFSNSRSEMNVSTLELGDSALYLCASRPGEETQYFGPGTRLLVL.

CDR3 amino acids: CASSSDRDWKEQFF. CDR3 nucleotide sequence: TGCGCCAGCAGCTCTGACCGGGACTGGAAGGAGCAGTTCTTC. The genes are TRBV5-1 and TRBJ2-1; a weak D match, TRBD2 (6 bases). Germline CDR1 SGHRS, CDR2 YFSETQ. The CDR3 runs to 14 residues. Trimming removed 3 bases from V and 10 bases from J, with 17 bases in between.

The V and J genes are TRBV27 and TRBJ2-1; D is ambiguous. Trimming cost V 3 bases and J 9 bases, with 15 bases left between them. There are 14 residues in the CDR3. The germline gives CDR1 MNHEY, CDR2 SMNVEV (reference sequence). In DNA form, the CDR3 reads TGTGCCAGCAGTTTTCATACCGGGCCCGGTGAGCAGTTCTTC. Residues: CASSFHTGPGEQFF.

CDR3 sequence: CATSREGLGGPPRGEQYF. As DNA, the CDR3 is TGTGCCACCAGCAGAGAGGGATTAGGGGGGCCCCCAAGGGGAGAGCAGTACTTC. The chain uses TRBV15 and TRBJ2-7; D is perhaps TRBD1 or TRBD2 (6 bases each). Germline lookup yields CDR1 LNHNV and CDR2 YYDKDF (reference sequence). V was pared by 0 bases and J by 7 bases, with 25 bases between. The CDR3 totals 18 residues. Variable domain in full (rest from reference TRBV15 and TRBJ2-7): DAMVIQNPRYQVTQFGKPVTLSCSQTLNHNVMYWYQQKSSQAPKLLFHYYDKDFNNEADTPDNFQSRRPNTSFCFLDIRSPGLGDTAMYLCATSREGLGGPPRGEQYFGPGTRLTVT.

This chain connects TRBV11-3 to TRBJ2-7, with 8 bases lining up with TRBD1. The CDR3 is 15 amino acids. CDR1 is SGHNT, CDR2 YENEEA, per germline. Trimming removed 3 bases from V and 1 base from J; junction bases left unmatched: 5. The DNA for the CDR3 is TGTGCCAGCAGCTTCGGACAGGGTGCTTCCTACGAGCAGTACTTC. It specifies CASSFGQGASYEQYF.

Here the CDR3 DNA reads TGTGCCACCAGCAGAGATAACGGGGCATCCAAAAACATTCAGTACTTC. Residues: CATSRDNGASKNIQYF. V is TRBV15 and J is TRBJ2-4; either TRBD1 or TRBD2 may fit D (5 bases each). The length of the CDR3 is 16 residues. The V gene's germline CDR1 is LNHNV and CDR2 YYDKDF (reference sequence). V shed 0 bases and J shed 2 bases, with 11 bases lying between them. Combining the CDR3 with reference TRBV15 and TRBJ2-4 gives the whole variable domain DAMVIQNPRYQVTQFGKPVTLSCSQTLNHNVMYWYQQKSSQAPKLLFHYYDKDFNNEADTPDNFQSRRPNTSFCFLDIRSPGLGDTAMYLCATSRDNGASKNIQYFGAGTRLSVL.

J is TRBJ1-1 and V is TRBV6-1; 7 positions match TRBD1. Germline values: CDR1 MNHNS, CDR2 SASEGT. Germline trimming cut 7 bases from V and 5 bases from J; bases unmatched to any gene: 7. The CDR3 extends over 13 amino acids. CDR3 residues: CASKRQGGTEAFF. As DNA, the CDR3 is TGTGCCAGCAAAAGACAGGGAGGTACTGAAGCTTTCTTT.

The CDR3 protein is CASSLGGSSSYEQYF. CDR3 sequence (DNA): TGTGCCAGCAGCTTAGGGGGATCGAGCTCCTACGAGCAGTACTTC. V is TRBV7-9 and J is TRBJ2-7; unclear D gene. The CDR3 has 15 residues. From germline, CDR1 is SEHNR and CDR2 FQNEAQ (reference sequence). Trimming took off 1 base at V and 0 bases at J, with 10 bases between the two ends.

This clone was recorded only once. This chain links TRBV7-9 with TRBJ2-1; D not certain. The V end was cut by 5 bases, the J end by 7 bases, with 15 bases between. Per germline, CDR1 SEHNR and CDR2 FQNEAQ (reference sequence). This CDR3 has 14 amino acids. CDR3 sequence (DNA): TGTGCCAGCAGCCCGGGTGAGTCGAGGAATGAGCAGTTCTTC. Amino acids: CASSPGESRNEQFF.

V usage is TRBV7-9 and J usage is TRBJ1-6; 7 nucleotides line up with TRBD1. The junction had 6 bases not matched to a gene; V was cut back by 4 bases and J by 9 bases. Germline-derived CDR1 and CDR2 are SEHNR and FQNEAQ (reference sequence). The CDR3 covers 14 residues. The CDR3 loop is CASSSTGMGSPLHF. DNA for the CDR3: TGTGCCAGCAGCTCGACAGGGATGGGTTCACCCCTCCACTTT.

The chain joins TRBV28 to TRBJ2-3; D remains unclear. CDR1 is MDHEN and CDR2 is SYDVKM in the germline V gene. With 7 bases removed from V and 4 bases from J, the gap between germline ends came to 18 bases. The CDR3 length is 15 residues. The CDR3, as DNA: TGTGCCAGCACCCCATGGTCGGCTGGCGCAGATACGCAGTATTTT. Its translation: CASTPWSAGADTQYF.

J is TRBJ2-7 and V is TRBV7-2; D is possibly TRBD1 (5 bases). CDR1 is SGHTA, CDR2 FQGNSA, per germline. This CDR3 contains 14 residues. Trimming cost V 4 bases and J 2 bases, with 12 bases left between them. CDR3 DNA sequence: TGTGCCAGCAGCTCCAATACAGGAGCCTACGAGCAGTACTTC. As protein: CASSSNTGAYEQYF.

J is TRBJ2-3 and V is TRBV7-2, with 7 nucleotides matching TRBD2. The CDR3 is 18 residues long. V shed 1 base, J shed 0 bases, and the junction held 10 bases outside the gene matches. Looked up from germline, CDR1 is SGHTA and CDR2 is FQGNSA. In DNA form, the CDR3 reads TGTGCCAGCAGCTTAGATGGTGCTAGCGGTCTTAGCACAGATACGCAGTATTTT. This sequence encodes CASSLDGASGLSTDTQYF.

V gene TRBV4-3 combines with J gene TRBJ2-6; TRBD2 matches at 7 bases. CDR1 and CDR2 (germline): LGHNA, YSLEER. Trimming at V came to 0 bases and at J to 4 bases, leaving 3 bases not matched to a gene. The CDR3 consists of 16 residues. The CDR3 protein is CASSQDSGQGANVLTF. The CDR3 nucleotides are TGCGCCAGCAGCCAAGATAGCGGGCAAGGGGCCAACGTCCTGACTTTC.

The chain has TRBV4-1 and TRBJ2-3, with D possibly matching TRBD2 (6 bases). The V gene's germline CDR1 is MGHRA and CDR2 YSYEKL. The V end was cut by 1 base, the J end by 3 bases, with 11 bases between. This CDR3 has 15 amino acids. CDR3 region: CASSQAGVLTDTQYF. The CDR3 nucleotides are TGCGCCAGCAGCCAAGCGGGAGTGTTAACAGATACGCAGTATTTT.

This chain connects TRBV27 to TRBJ1-5; 7 positions match TRBD1. V was pared by 8 bases and J by 3 bases, with 10 bases of the junction left unmatched. The CDR3 sequence is 15 residues long. Germline CDR1 MNHEY, CDR2 SMNVEV (reference sequence). CDR3 DNA sequence: TGTGCCAGCCGAACTCGACAGGGCCTCAATCAGCCCCAGCATTTT. It translates to CASRTRQGLNQPQHF.

CDR3 sequence: CASSFRASGRVYNEQFF. The CDR3 DNA is TGTGCCAGCAGTTTTAGGGCTAGCGGGAGGGTCTACAATGAGCAGTTCTTC. This chain joins TRBV28 and TRBJ2-1; 12 bases agree with TRBD2. This CDR3 is 17 amino acids long. CDR1 is MDHEN and CDR2 is SYDVKM in the germline V gene. With V trimmed by 3 bases and J by 3 bases, 6 bases remained unmatched.

Only a few counts were recorded for this clone. Written as DNA, the CDR3 is TGTGCCAGCAGCCCGACAGGGGGGCCCCAGCATTTT. Translation gives CASSPTGGPQHF. The chain has TRBV14 and TRBJ1-5; 9 positions agree with TRBD1. The CDR3 is 12 amino acids. Germline V gene sequence: CDR1 SGHDN, CDR2 FVKESK. Trimming took 4 bases from V and 9 from J; bases not matched to a gene: 1.

The chain's CDR3 is CASSPTRPGQGGAGELFF. For the CDR3, the DNA is TGTGCCAGCAGCCCCACAAGGCCGGGACAGGGGGGCGCCGGGGAGCTGTTTTTT. The chain combines TRBV7-9 with TRBJ2-2, with 11 bases identical to TRBD1. Germline V gene lookup returns CDR1 SEHNR and CDR2 FQNEAQ (reference sequence). The CDR3 extends over 18 amino acids. V lost 5 bases and J lost 6; bases outside the gene matches: 14. The variable domain in full, completed from reference TRBV7-9 and TRBJ2-2, reads DTGVSQNPRHKITKRGQNVTFRCDPISEHNRLYWYRQTLGQGPEFLTYFQNEAQLEKSRLLSDRFSAERPKGSFSTLEIQRTEQGDSAMYLCASSPTRPGQGGAGELFFGEGSRLTVL.

This sequence joins TRBV6-5 and TRBJ2-3, with a possible D match to TRBD1 (6 bases). This CDR3 is built from 15 residues. V was trimmed by 6 bases and J by 2 bases, leaving 15 bases between them. Per the germline V gene, CDR1 is MNHEY and CDR2 is SVGAGI. The CDR3 DNA sequence: TGTGCCAGCAGCTCACAGGGCTTGTTCACAGATACGCAGTATTTT. Translating gives CASSSQGLFTDTQYF.